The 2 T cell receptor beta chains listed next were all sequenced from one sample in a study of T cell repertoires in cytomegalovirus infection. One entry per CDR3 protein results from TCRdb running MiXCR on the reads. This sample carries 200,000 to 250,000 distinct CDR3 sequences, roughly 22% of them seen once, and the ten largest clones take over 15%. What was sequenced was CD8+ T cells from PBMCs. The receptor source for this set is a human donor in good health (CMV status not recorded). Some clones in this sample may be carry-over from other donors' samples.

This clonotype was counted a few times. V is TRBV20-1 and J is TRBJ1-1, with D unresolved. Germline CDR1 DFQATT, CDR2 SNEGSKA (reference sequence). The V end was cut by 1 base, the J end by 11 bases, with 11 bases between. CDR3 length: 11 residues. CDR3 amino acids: CSARVVARAFF. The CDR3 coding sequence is TGCAGTGCTAGAGTTGTGGCTCGGGCTTTCTTT.

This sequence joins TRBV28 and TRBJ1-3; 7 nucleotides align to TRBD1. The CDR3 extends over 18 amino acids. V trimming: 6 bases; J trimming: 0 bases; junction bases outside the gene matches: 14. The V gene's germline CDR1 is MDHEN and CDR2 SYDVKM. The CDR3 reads CASSPARQGAISGNTIYF. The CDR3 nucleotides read TGTGCCAGCAGCCCGGCCCGACAGGGCGCCATCTCTGGAAACACCATATATTTT.